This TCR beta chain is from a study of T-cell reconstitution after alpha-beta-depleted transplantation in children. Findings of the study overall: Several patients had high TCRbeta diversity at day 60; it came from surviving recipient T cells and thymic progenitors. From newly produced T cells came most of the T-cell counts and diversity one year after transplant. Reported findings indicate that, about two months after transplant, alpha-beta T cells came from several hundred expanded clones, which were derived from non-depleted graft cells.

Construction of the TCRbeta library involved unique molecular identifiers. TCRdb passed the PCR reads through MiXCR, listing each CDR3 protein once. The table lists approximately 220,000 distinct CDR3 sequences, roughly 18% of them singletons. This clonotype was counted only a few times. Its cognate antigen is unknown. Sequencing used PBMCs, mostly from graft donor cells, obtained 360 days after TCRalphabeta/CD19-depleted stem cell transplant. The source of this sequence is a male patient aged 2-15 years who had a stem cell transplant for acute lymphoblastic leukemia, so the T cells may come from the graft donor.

The DNA for the CDR3 is TGTGCCAGCCACCCATGGGCTACCTCCTACGAGCAGTACTTC. The encoded protein is CASHPWATSYEQYF. V is TRBV28 and J is TRBJ2-7; D is unresolved. Germline CDR1 MDHEN, CDR2 SYDVKM. The CDR3 contains 14 residues. V lost 8 bases and J 0 bases, leaving 14 bases between the germline ends.